The 26 T cell receptor beta chains below all came from one sample that was sequenced in a study of T cells expressing NK-cell markers. TCRdb derives one entry per CDR3 protein from the 5' RACE reads, leaving out DNA. The table lists 450,000 to 600,000 distinct CDR3 sequences, with 3% to 4.5% in the top ten. The sample taken for sequencing was blood T cells: a sorted CD56 or NKG2C T cell subset, CD4+ or CD8+ T cells, or bulk PBMC T cells (not recorded which). These receptors came from a man between 18 and 35 years old in good health.

This rearrangement joins TRBV12-3 or TRBV12-4 to TRBJ1-1; the D call from TCRdb, TRBD1, cannot be confirmed without DNA. There are 15 residues in the CDR3. The CDR3 loop reads CASSSGQILNTEAFF.

The chain uses TRBV4-2 and TRBJ2-3; TCRdb proposes TRBD2, but this gene call is untestable without DNA. This CDR3 has 14 residues. Germline V lookup: CDR1 LGHNA, CDR2 YNFKEQ. The CDR3 is CASGTSGRPDTQYF.

This chain uses TRBV29-1 with TRBJ2-3; TCRdb indicates TRBD1, and absent DNA this call remains unverified. CDR3 length: 15 residues. Per the germline V gene, CDR1 is SQVTM and CDR2 is ANQGSEA. The CDR3 sequence: CSVDGQEGSTDTQYF.

The chain has TRBV5-1 and TRBJ2-1; the D call from TCRdb, TRBD2, cannot be confirmed without DNA. This CDR3 spans 17 amino acids. Germline V lookup: CDR1 SGHRS, CDR2 YFSETQ. CDR3 loop: CASSRIGMGLDADEQFF.

The chain is built from TRBV10-3 and TRBJ2-1. The CDR3 has 13 residues. Germline-derived CDR1 and CDR2 are ENHRY and SYGVKD. CDR3 in amino acids: CAIRADGNNEQFF.

CDR3: CASQSNPGHRVYNEQFF. The V gene is TRBV4-1, the J gene TRBJ2-1; TCRdb designates TRBD1, a call that cannot be tested without DNA. The CDR3 runs to 17 residues. The germline gives CDR1 MGHRA, CDR2 YSYEKL.

This chain links TRBV20-1 with TRBJ1-2; the D gene TCRdb calls, TRBD1, cannot be checked with no DNA. CDR3 size: 12 residues. The germline gives CDR1 DFQATT, CDR2 SNEGSKA (reference sequence). The CDR3 region is CSASPGAYGYTF.

The rearrangement joins TRBV7-3 to TRBJ1-2. From germline, CDR1 is SGHTA and CDR2 FQGTGA. The CDR3 is 12 residues long. CDR3 in amino acids: CASSLTAAGYTF.

This sequence joins TRBV27 and TRBJ1-1; the D gene TCRdb calls, TRBD1, cannot be checked with no DNA. Germline V gene data show CDR1 as MNHEY and CDR2 as SMNVEV (reference sequence). This CDR3 has 14 residues. CDR3 in amino acids: CASRTGGARTEAFF.

The V call is TRBV27, the J call TRBJ2-1; TCRdb lists TRBD2, though no DNA is available to test this call. The CDR3 totals 14 residues. Germline-derived CDR1 and CDR2 are MNHEY and SMNVEV (reference sequence). The CDR3 protein is CASSLGTSGRGEFF.

V and J are TRBV7-2 and TRBJ2-3; TCRdb's D gene call, TRBD1, goes unchecked for lack of DNA. Germline loops: CDR1 SGHTA, CDR2 FQGNSA. CDR3 size: 16 residues. The chain's CDR3 is CASSPWTGRGTDTQYF.

V and J are TRBV7-9 and TRBJ2-1; as DNA is missing, the TRBD2 call by TCRdb cannot be tested. Germline assignment: CDR1 SEHNR and CDR2 FQNEAQ (reference sequence). The CDR3 spans 15 residues. The CDR3: CASIGGLRSYNEQFF.

The chain combines TRBV7-2 with TRBJ1-3; as DNA is missing, the TRBD1 call by TCRdb cannot be tested. The CDR3 covers 15 residues. Germline loops: CDR1 SGHTA, CDR2 FQGNSA. CDR3: CASSPPPGAGNTIYF.

The chain joins TRBV7-9 to TRBJ1-1. The CDR3 is 13 residues long. The germline V gene has CDR1 SEHNR and CDR2 FQNEAQ (reference sequence). CDR3 protein: CASSFDGLSEAFF. Variable domain in full (rest from reference TRBV7-9 and TRBJ1-1): DTGVSQNPRHKITKRGQNVTFRCDPISEHNRLYWYRQTLGQGPEFLTYFQNEAQLEKSRLLSDRFSAERPKGSFSTLEIQRTEQGDSAMYLCASSFDGLSEAFFGQGTRLTVV.

The rearrangement links TRBV20-1 to TRBJ2-6; checking the TCRdb D call of TRBD1 is not possible without DNA. CDR3 length: 18 residues. CDR1 and CDR2 from the germline V gene are DFQATT and SNEGSKA (reference sequence). CDR3: CSVPRPGTGGSGANVLTF.

The chain has TRBV18 and TRBJ1-5. Germline CDR1 and CDR2: KGHSH and LQKENI. The CDR3 runs to 14 residues. The CDR3 is CASSPTEYNQPQHF.

The V gene is TRBV4-1, the J gene TRBJ2-5; the TRBD2 assignment by TCRdb is unverifiable without DNA. Germline CDR1 is MGHRA and CDR2 is YSYEKL. There are 16 residues in the CDR3. CDR3 sequence: CASSQESGTLQETQYF.

The chain couples TRBV20-1 to TRBJ2-1; TCRdb reports TRBD2, a call that lacks DNA to check it against. The CDR3 sequence is 14 residues long. Germline V gives CDR1 DFQATT, CDR2 SNEGSKA (reference sequence). The CDR3 here is CSAKTSSLHNEQFF.

The chain links TRBV24-1 to TRBJ2-1; TCRdb's D gene call, TRBD1, goes unchecked for lack of DNA. Per the germline V gene, CDR1 is KGHDR and CDR2 is SFDVKD. The CDR3 has 13 amino acids. The CDR3 sequence: CATSDPGGDEQFF.

The chain employs TRBV12-3 or TRBV12-4 and TRBJ2-2; the TCRdb D gene call, TRBD1, has no DNA to confirm it. The CDR3 loop spans 14 amino acids. The CDR3 sequence: CASSAGSRLGELFF.

This chain links TRBV29-1 with TRBJ2-2; the D call from TCRdb, TRBD1, cannot be confirmed without DNA. The CDR3 contains 13 residues. Germline V gene sequence: CDR1 SQVTM, CDR2 ANQGSEA. CDR3 amino acids: CSVLTGDRSRLFF.

The V call is TRBV11-2, the J call TRBJ2-3; TCRdb lists TRBD1, though no DNA is available to test this call. Germline V gene lookup returns CDR1 SGHAT and CDR2 FQNNGV. This CDR3 region has 12 residues. The CDR3 protein is CASSRGADTQYF.

The CDR3 reads CASSWMTGGLSSSYEQYF. V is TRBV5-1 and J is TRBJ2-7; TCRdb's D call, TRBD1, is unchecked because there is no DNA. CDR1 is SGHRS and CDR2 is YFSETQ in the germline V gene. The CDR3 is 18 amino acids.

The genes are TRBV6-5 and TRBJ2-3; lacking DNA, the TRBD1 call made by TCRdb goes unchecked. Per the germline V gene, CDR1 is MNHEY and CDR2 is SVGAGI. This CDR3 region has 15 residues. This CDR3 reads CASSYTPGGTDTQYF.

This sequence joins TRBV24-1 and TRBJ2-2; absent DNA, TCRdb's TRBD1 call cannot be checked. CDR1 KGHDR and CDR2 SFDVKD come from the germline V gene. The CDR3 length is 13 residues. The CDR3 reads CATRQVKTGELFF.

V usage is TRBV3-1 and J usage is TRBJ1-1. The germline V gene encodes CDR1 LGHDT and CDR2 YNNKEL (reference sequence). The CDR3 is 14 residues long. The CDR3: CASSQAVRSTEAFF. Together with reference TRBV3-1 and TRBJ1-1, the CDR3 gives the full variable domain: DTAVSQTPKYLVTQMGNDKSIKCEQNLGHDTMYWYKQDSKKFLKIMFSYNNKELIINETVPNRFSPKSPDKAHLNLHINSLELGDSAVYFCASSQAVRSTEAFFGQGTRLTVV.